Below are 21 T cell receptor beta chains sequenced from a single sample in a study of cytomegalovirus exposure and HLA in healthy donors. The PCR contained 60 Vbeta and 13 Jbeta primers. Profiled with immunoSEQ multiplex PCR; TCRdb holds only in-frame clones, not every one. Of fewer than 150,000 clones in the sample, 70% to 80% were seen once. Sequencing used PBMCs. These receptors originate from a woman aged 25 to 39 in good health and CMV-seropositive.

This chain connects TRBV10-3 to TRBJ2-7; 9 bases line up with TRBD1. Looked up from germline, CDR1 is ENHRY and CDR2 is SYGVKD. The J segment lost 3 bases and the V segment lost 6 bases, leaving 3 bases of the junction unmatched. This CDR3 is built from 13 residues. The CDR3 loop reads CAIRGQGGYEQYF. The DNA for the CDR3 is TGTGCCATCAGGGGACAGGGTGGCTACGAGCAGTACTTC.

V and J are TRBV2 and TRBJ1-2; the D gene is possibly TRBD1 (6 bases). This CDR3 has 15 residues. V was clipped by 3 bases and J by 3 bases, with 14 bases between them. From germline, CDR1 is SNHLY and CDR2 FYNNEI. CDR3 protein: CASSERGDTYYGYTF. The CDR3 DNA sequence: TGTGCCAGCAGTGAGCGAGGGGACACTTACTATGGCTACACCTTC.

The gene calls are TRBV6-5 and TRBJ1-5, with D unresolved. The CDR3 is 15 residues long. The V and J ends lost 2 bases and 2 bases respectively, with 10 bases between them. Germline loops: CDR1 MNHEY, CDR2 SVGAGI. The CDR3 region is CASSYTPTGNQPQHF. The CDR3 coding sequence is TGTGCCAGCAGTTACACTCCTACCGGCAATCAGCCCCAGCATTTT.

The rearrangement links TRBV11-1 to TRBJ2-3, with D maybe TRBD2 (5 bases). V was shortened by 3 bases and J by 4 bases, with 14 bases between the two germline ends. The CDR3 loop spans 15 amino acids. Per the germline V gene, CDR1 is SGHAT and CDR2 is FQDESV (reference sequence). CDR3 sequence reads: CASSLRAFRADTQYF. The CDR3 nucleotides read TGTGCCAGCAGCTTGAGGGCGTTTCGGGCAGATACGCAGTATTTT.

The gene calls are TRBV19 and TRBJ2-1; tentative D call: TRBD2 (5 bases). V shed 4 bases and J shed 5 bases, with 12 bases lying between them. CDR1 and CDR2 from the germline V gene are LNHDA and SQIVND (reference sequence). The CDR3 totals 14 residues. In DNA, the CDR3 is TGTGCCAGTAGTAAACGAGGGTGGAACAATGAGCAGTTCTTC. This sequence encodes CASSKRGWNNEQFF.

CDR3 DNA sequence: TGTGCCAGCAGTCTCCTTGAGGGTCAGGTCTACGAGCAGTACTTC. Protein sequence: CASSLLEGQVYEQYF. This chain links TRBV27 with TRBJ2-7; tentative D call: TRBD2 (5 bases). The CDR3 spans 15 residues. Germline CDR1 and CDR2: MNHEY and SMNVEV (reference sequence). Trimming pared 5 bases from V and 3 bases from J, leaving 17 bases between.

The chain carries TRBV7-9 and TRBJ2-3; TRBD2 matches at 8 bases. Germline-derived CDR1 and CDR2 are SEHNR and FQNEAQ (reference sequence). V lost 0 bases, J lost 2 bases, and 10 bases stayed unmatched. The CDR3 extends over 18 amino acids. CDR3 residues: CASSLAAYYGRATDTQYF. The CDR3 bases are TGTGCCAGCAGCTTAGCGGCGTATTACGGGAGGGCCACAGATACGCAGTATTTT.

This sequence joins TRBV6-1 and TRBJ2-2, with a tentative D call TRBD1 (5 bases). Trimming cost V 6 bases and J 1 base, with 9 bases left between them. Germline loops: CDR1 MNHNS, CDR2 SASEGT. This CDR3 comprises 14 residues. This CDR3 is CASRPGMNTGELFF. Here the CDR3 DNA reads TGTGCCAGCAGGCCAGGGATGAACACCGGGGAGCTGTTTTTT.

The gene calls are TRBV7-9 and TRBJ1-5, with D perhaps matching TRBD1 (6 bases). Trimming removed 1 base at V and 7 bases at J, with 14 bases between. The CDR3 runs to 15 residues. Germline V gene data show CDR1 as SEHNR and CDR2 as FQNEAQ (reference sequence). CDR3 coding DNA: TGTGCCAGCAGCTTAGGTGGGGGGGCCAGCCAGCCCCAGCATTTT. It codes for CASSLGGGASQPQHF.

Of note for this clone: Germline and junction disagree at one end, which may indicate a read error. The chain employs TRBV7-9 and TRBJ2-2; 7 positions agree with TRBD2. From germline, CDR1 is SEHNR and CDR2 FQNEAQ (reference sequence). The CDR3 is made up of 16 amino acids. CDR3 loop: CSSSPLPSGYTGELFF. CDR3 DNA sequence: TGTTCCAGCAGCCCCCTCCCTAGCGGCTACACCGGGGAGCTGTTTTTT.

The J gene is TRBJ1-4, the V gene TRBV5-8; 10 bases are shared with TRBD1. Per germline, CDR1 SGHTS and CDR2 YDEGEE. V lost 2 bases to trimming and J lost 6 bases; unmatched junction nucleotides: 4. This CDR3 has 15 amino acids. CDR3 region: CASSFSGTGDEKLFF. CDR3 bases: TGTGCCAGCAGCTTCTCCGGGACAGGGGATGAAAAACTGTTTTTT.

This clone came up a few times. The chain has TRBV30 and TRBJ2-1; tentative D call: TRBD2 (6 bases). Trimming cost V 4 bases and J 0 bases, with 10 bases left between them. CDR3 length equals 14 residues. Germline assignment: CDR1 GTSNPN and CDR2 SVGIG (reference sequence). The CDR3 region is CAWTSANSYNEQFF. CDR3 sequence (DNA): TGTGCCTGGACTAGCGCTAACTCCTACAATGAGCAGTTCTTC.

The genes are TRBV14 and TRBJ1-4; D is perhaps TRBD1 (5 bases). The V end was cut by 4 bases, the J end by 0 bases, with 12 bases between. There are 16 residues in the CDR3. From germline, CDR1 is SGHDN and CDR2 FVKESK. The CDR3 sequence is CASSLSGGATNEKLFF. The CDR3 nucleotides read TGTGCCAGCAGCCTTAGCGGGGGAGCAACTAATGAAAAACTGTTTTTT.

The chain uses TRBV5-4 and TRBJ2-1, with D perhaps matching TRBD2 (6 bases). Germline CDR1 reads SGHNT; CDR2 reads YYREEE (reference sequence). The CDR3 runs to 15 residues. V was trimmed by 3 bases and J by 0 bases, leaving 10 bases between them. CDR3 coding DNA: TGTGCCAGCAGCTCTGCGGGGAGCTCCTACAATGAGCAGTTCTTC. Its protein is CASSSAGSSYNEQFF.

The sample holds a few counts of this clone. V and J are TRBV6-1 and TRBJ1-2, with 7 bases that match TRBD1. Trimming removed 1 base from V and 1 base from J; junction bases left unmatched: 6. The CDR3 consists of 16 residues. Germline loops: CDR1 MNHNS, CDR2 SASEGT. CDR3 amino acids: CASSEGQGFSNYGYTF. The CDR3, as DNA: TGTGCCAGCAGTGAAGGACAGGGCTTTAGTAACTATGGCTACACCTTC.

This sequence joins TRBV6-4 and TRBJ1-4; perhaps TRBD1 as D (6 bases). Germline values: CDR1 MRHNA, CDR2 SNTAGT. This CDR3 is 15 amino acids long. Trimming stripped 7 bases from V and 7 bases from J, with 19 bases between. The CDR3 sequence is CASKSGVGPTEKLFF. Here the CDR3 DNA reads TGTGCCAGCAAGTCAGGGGTAGGACCGACTGAAAAACTGTTTTTT.

V gene TRBV7-2 combines with J gene TRBJ2-3; 9 bases align to TRBD1. Germline V gene data show CDR1 as SGHTA and CDR2 as FQGNSA. The CDR3 is 17 amino acids. V lost 8 bases to trimming and J lost 0 bases; unmatched junction nucleotides: 12. CDR3 sequence reads: CASDPQGAPSSTDTQYF. CDR3 in DNA: TGTGCCAGCGACCCACAGGGGGCCCCATCTAGCACAGATACGCAGTATTTT.

The V gene is TRBV7-2, the J gene TRBJ1-5; 8 bases align to TRBD1. Germline loops: CDR1 SGHTA, CDR2 FQGNSA. The CDR3 is 14 residues long. J was trimmed by 6 bases and V by 5 bases; bases with no gene match: 6. CDR3 region: CASSERQGFQPQHF. In DNA form, the CDR3 reads TGTGCCAGCAGCGAGAGACAGGGGTTTCAGCCCCAGCATTTT.

The chain employs TRBV9 and TRBJ1-3; D gene ambiguous. V lost 3 bases and J lost 4, with 8 bases in between. CDR1 and CDR2 (germline): SGDLS, YYNGEE. The CDR3 contains 13 residues. In nucleotides, the CDR3 is TGTGCCAGCAGCGGCCCCAGGGGAAACACCATATATTTT. This translates into CASSGPRGNTIYF.

V usage is TRBV19 and J usage is TRBJ1-6, with D unclear. The CDR3 is 14 amino acids. V gave up 2 bases and J gave up 7 bases, with 9 bases separating them. CDR1 is LNHDA and CDR2 is SQIVND in the germline V gene (reference sequence). The chain's CDR3 is CASSISGGNSPLHF. The DNA for the CDR3 is TGTGCCAGTAGTATATCAGGTGGGAATTCACCCCTCCACTTT.

The chain carries TRBV12-5 and TRBJ1-1; D is uncertain. The CDR3 totals 11 residues. CDR1 and CDR2 from the germline V gene are LGHNT and FRNRAP. Trimming removed 5 bases from V and 5 bases from J, with 6 bases in between. The DNA for the CDR3 is TGTGCTAGTGGTCCCCTTACTGAAGCTTTCTTT. This translates into CASGPLTEAFF.